This entry lists 29 T cell receptor beta chains sequenced from one sample in a study of T cells in narcolepsy. Here immunoSEQ multiplex PCR was the method, and the copy in TCRdb shows in-frame clones only, minus some. The repertoire holds roughly 30,000 clones, with around 87% as singletons. Material: memory (CD45RA-) CD4+ T cells from blood. Source of these receptors: a human donor in good health.

This chain connects TRBV18 to TRBJ2-3; 12 positions agree with TRBD2. The V gene end was trimmed by 6 bases and the J gene end by 5 bases; junction bases not matched to a gene: 9. CDR3 length: 16 residues. In germline, CDR1 is KGHSH, CDR2 LQKENI. The CDR3 DNA sequence: TGTGCCAGCTCCCCCGGTCTAGCGGGGGGGGAAGATACGCAGTATTTT. This encodes CASSPGLAGGEDTQYF. Using reference TRBV18 and TRBJ2-3 for the parts outside the CDR3, the full variable domain is NAGVMQNPRHLVRRRGQEARLRCSPMKGHSHVYWYRQLPEEGLKFMVYLQKENIIDESGMPKERFSAEFPKEGPSILRIQQVVRGDSAAYFCASSPGLAGGEDTQYFGPGTRLTVL.

The chain combines TRBV30 with TRBJ1-1; the D gene is possibly TRBD1 (6 bases). CDR1 is GTSNPN, CDR2 SVGIG, per germline (reference sequence). This CDR3 is 15 amino acids long. V gave up 0 bases and J gave up 1 base, with 12 bases separating them. Written as DNA, the CDR3 is TGTGCCTGGAGTGTACGGGCAGGGGCGAACACTGAAGCTTTCTTT. As protein: CAWSVRAGANTEAFF.

V and J are TRBV11-3 and TRBJ2-2; D is possibly TRBD1 (8 bases). Germline CDR1 SGHNT, CDR2 YENEEA. The CDR3 extends over 15 amino acids. V was cut by 6 bases and J by 0 bases, with 11 bases left in between. The CDR3 loop is CASRQGGTNTGELFF. The CDR3 bases are TGTGCCAGCAGACAGGGGGGGACGAACACCGGGGAGCTGTTTTTT. The full variable domain, in which reference TRBV11-3 and TRBJ2-2 provide the parts outside the CDR3, is EAGVVQSPRYKIIEKKQPVAFWCNPISGHNTLYWYLQNLGQGPELLIRYENEEAVDDSQLPKDRFSAERLKGVDSTLKIQPAELGDSAVYLCASRQGGTNTGELFFGEGSRLTVL.

The chain uses TRBV14 and TRBJ2-5; TRBD1 might be the D (6 bases). Matching the DNA end better, TRBJ2-7 makes the J call doubtful. CDR1 is SGHDN and CDR2 is FVKESK in the germline V gene. The CDR3 has 16 amino acids. CDR3 region: CASSPRTVSGGYEQYF. CDR3 bases: TGTGCCAGCAGCCCCCGGACAGTTAGTGGAGGCTACGAGCAGTACTTC.

The chain recombines TRBV23-1 with TRBJ1-6; D gene ambiguous. TRBV23-1 is sorted into the ORF group, with uncertain function. The CDR3 is 12 residues long. The V end was cut by 3 bases, the J end by 17 bases, with 14 bases between. The CDR3 reads CASSHLRLSFHF. In nucleotides, the CDR3 is TGCGCCAGCAGTCACCTCCGACTCTCGTTCCACTTT.

The chain recombines TRBV6-6 with TRBJ2-7, with 10 positions matching TRBD2. With V trimmed by 10 bases and J by 2 bases, 5 bases remained unmatched. Germline CDR1 reads MNHNY; CDR2 reads SVGAGI (reference sequence). The CDR3 consists of 13 residues. The CDR3 sequence: CATSSGGPYEQYF. Here the CDR3 DNA reads TGTGCCACCTCTAGCGGGGGTCCCTACGAGCAGTACTTC.

The J gene is TRBJ2-5, the V gene TRBV30; 8 bases line up with TRBD1. The CDR3 consists of 15 residues. V dropped 0 bases and J dropped 4; count of bases not matched to a gene: 7. Germline CDR1 GTSNPN, CDR2 SVGIG (reference sequence). CDR3 sequence reads: CAWSVGTGPGETQYF. The CDR3 DNA is TGTGCCTGGAGTGTTGGGACAGGACCTGGAGAGACCCAGTACTTC.

This chain uses TRBV28 with TRBJ2-5; tentatively, D is TRBD1 or TRBD2 (6 bases each). Germline-derived CDR1 and CDR2 are MDHEN and SYDVKM. The CDR3 extends over 19 amino acids. V was clipped by 5 bases and J by 2 bases, with 27 bases between them. This CDR3 reads CASSPVDRFSGVWQETQYF. CDR3 bases: TGTGCCAGCAGTCCCGTCGACAGGTTCTCGGGAGTTTGGCAAGAGACCCAGTACTTC.

The chain employs TRBV28 and TRBJ1-5; TRBD1 matches at 8 bases. The CDR3 contains 14 residues. The V segment lost 6 bases and the J segment 5 bases; nucleotides outside the gene matches: 6. Germline CDR1 is MDHEN and CDR2 is SYDVKM. CDR3 amino acids: CASSPGQGHQPQHF. In nucleotides, the CDR3 is TGTGCCAGCAGCCCCGGACAGGGCCATCAGCCCCAGCATTTT.

In its sample, this clone was seen a few times. The CDR3 sequence is CASSLDHSPREQFF. CDR3 sequence (DNA): TGTGCCAGCAGCTTAGATCACAGCCCCCGTGAGCAGTTCTTC. V usage is TRBV11-2 and J usage is TRBJ2-1, with D hard to call. Germline CDR1 reads SGHAT; CDR2 reads FQNNGV. The CDR3 spans 14 residues. V lost 0 bases to trimming and J lost 9 bases, with 12 bases between them. Supplemented by reference TRBV11-2 and TRBJ2-1, the full variable domain reads EAGVAQSPRYKIIEKRQSVAFWCNPISGHATLYWYQQILGQGPKLLIQFQNNGVVDDSQLPKDRFSAERLKGVDSTLKIQPAKLEDSAVYLCASSLDHSPREQFFGPGTRLTVL.

The chain joins TRBV18 to TRBJ1-4; D is undetermined. Trimming stripped 3 bases from V and 7 bases from J, with 6 bases between. Germline assignment: CDR1 KGHSH and CDR2 LQKENI. This CDR3 has 12 residues. The CDR3 nucleotides read TGTGCCAGCTCACCCCGGGTTGAAAAACTGTTTTTT. It specifies CASSPRVEKLFF. Full variable domain (missing parts from reference TRBV18 and TRBJ1-4): NAGVMQNPRHLVRRRGQEARLRCSPMKGHSHVYWYRQLPEEGLKFMVYLQKENIIDESGMPKERFSAEFPKEGPSILRIQQVVRGDSAAYFCASSPRVEKLFFGSGTQLSVL.

The chain uses TRBV19 and TRBJ1-4; possibly TRBD1 for D (5 bases). Germline-derived CDR1 and CDR2 are LNHDA and SQIVND (reference sequence). The CDR3 sequence is 13 residues long. The ends were cut back, 5 bases at V and 5 bases at J, with 9 bases in the middle. The chain's CDR3 is CASSARQNEKLFF. CDR3 nucleotide sequence: TGTGCCAGTAGTGCAAGACAGAATGAAAAACTGTTTTTT.

The chain carries TRBV7-6 and TRBJ2-6, with 8 bases identical to TRBD1. CDR3 size: 20 residues. Germline values: CDR1 SGHVS, CDR2 FNYEAQ. V lost 6 bases, J lost 0 bases, and 16 bases stayed unmatched. In nucleotides, the CDR3 is TGTGCCAGCAGTCTCGGACAGGGTAACGTTATCAGCTCTGGGGCCAACGTCCTGACTTTC. Protein sequence: CASSLGQGNVISSGANVLTF.

The J gene is TRBJ2-7, the V gene TRBV5-1, with D possibly being TRBD2 (5 bases). Per the germline V gene, CDR1 is SGHRS and CDR2 is YFSETQ. V lost 4 bases to trimming and J lost 2 bases, with 10 bases between them. This CDR3 comprises 13 residues. The CDR3 spells CASSLTGTYEQYF. CDR3 sequence (DNA): TGCGCCAGCAGCCTAACCGGGACCTACGAGCAGTACTTC.

The V call is TRBV5-1, the J call TRBJ1-4; D may be TRBD1 (5 bases). Germline assignment: CDR1 SGHRS and CDR2 YFSETQ. This CDR3 has 15 amino acids. V was pared by 3 bases and J by 8 bases, with 17 bases between. The CDR3 here is CASSSIAGQGEKLFF. In DNA, the CDR3 is TGCGCCAGCAGCTCCATAGCTGGCCAGGGCGAAAAACTGTTTTTT.

This rearrangement joins TRBV21-1 to TRBJ1-2; no check of the table's D call, TRBD1, against the DNA was made. TRBV21-1 is noted as a pseudogene. The CDR3 is made up of 15 amino acids. The CDR3 sequence is CASSKGDRAGYGYTF. CDR3 nucleotide sequence: TGTGCCAGCAGCAAAGGGGACAGGGCGGGCTATGGCTACACCTTC.

The chain uses TRBV14 and TRBJ1-1; D perhaps matches TRBD1 (5 bases). The germline CDR1 and CDR2 sequences are SGHDN and FVKESK. The CDR3 covers 14 residues. The ends were cut back, 1 base at V and 1 base at J, with 7 bases in the middle. The CDR3 region has the DNA TGTGCCAGCAGCCAAGTTAGGGGGAACACTGAAGCTTTCTTT. It specifies CASSQVRGNTEAFF.

The rearrangement joins TRBV18 to TRBJ2-2, with D possibly TRBD1 on 6 matching bases. CDR1 KGHSH and CDR2 LQKENI come from the germline V gene. The length of the CDR3 is 14 residues. V was trimmed by 5 bases and J by 4 bases, leaving 11 bases between them. The CDR3 DNA reads TGTGCCAGCTCATACGACAGGACCACCGGGGAGCTGTTTTTT. It yields the protein CASSYDRTTGELFF.

This clone has just one count. The rearrangement links TRBV18 to TRBJ1-1, with D perhaps TRBD1 (5 bases). CDR3 length equals 16 residues. Germline-derived CDR1 and CDR2 are KGHSH and LQKENI. The germline V and J ends were trimmed by 0 bases and 5 bases, with 16 bases remaining between them. CDR3 DNA: TGTGCCAGCTCACCACCATTTCCGAGGGGAGGGACTGAAGCTTTCTTT. It translates to CASSPPFPRGGTEAFF.

The CDR3: CASSQEGFASEKLFF. The CDR3 DNA reads as TGCGCCAGCAGCCAAGAAGGGTTCGCTAGTGAAAAACTGTTTTTT. This chain connects TRBV4-3 to TRBJ1-4; D unclear. Germline CDR1 LGHNA, CDR2 YSLEER. V lost 0 bases and J lost 7, with 12 bases in between. The CDR3 is 15 amino acids.

The chain joins TRBV27 to TRBJ2-1; D possibly matches TRBD1 or TRBD2 (5 bases each). Trimming pared 5 bases from V and 10 bases from J, leaving 21 bases between. The CDR3 runs 15 residues. From germline, CDR1 is MNHEY and CDR2 SMNVEV (reference sequence). The CDR3 nucleotides are TGTGCCAGCAGTGCAAGGGACGGATATGGGAACGAGCAGTTCTTC. Protein sequence: CASSARDGYGNEQFF.

J is TRBJ1-2 and V is TRBV25-1, with D uncertain. CDR1 MGHDK and CDR2 SYGVNS come from the germline V gene. V lost 0 bases, J lost 8 bases, and 7 bases lay in between. The CDR3 has 12 residues. CDR3 coding DNA: TGTGCCAGCAGTGAATATGGGGTGGGCTACACCTTC. The encoded protein is CASSEYGVGYTF.

This clone was counted once. The chain recombines TRBV15 with TRBJ2-7; possibly TRBD2 for D (6 bases). Germline values: CDR1 LNHNV, CDR2 YYDKDF (reference sequence). This CDR3 comprises 13 residues. Trimming left V 1 base short and J 4 bases short, with 8 bases between. CDR3: CATSRGRGYEQYF. The CDR3 nucleotides read TGTGCCACCAGCAGAGGACGGGGGTACGAGCAGTACTTC.

V usage is TRBV30 and J usage is TRBJ1-2, with a possible D match to TRBD1 (6 bases). The CDR3 spans 14 residues. Germline V lookup: CDR1 GTSNPN, CDR2 SVGIG (reference sequence). Trimming left V 4 bases short and J 2 bases short, with 14 bases between. The CDR3 region is CAWTQGNRNYGYTF. DNA for the CDR3: TGTGCCTGGACCCAGGGGAATAGAAACTATGGCTACACCTTC.

Only a few counts were recorded for this clone. This chain uses TRBV9 with TRBJ1-1; D possibly corresponds to TRBD1 (6 bases). V shed 2 bases and J shed 0 bases, with 20 bases lying between them. CDR3 length equals 18 residues. Germline CDR1 is SGDLS and CDR2 is YYNGEE. Here the CDR3 reads CASSVSGTRLFMNTEAFF. The CDR3 coding sequence is TGTGCCAGCAGCGTGTCCGGGACAAGACTTTTCATGAACACTGAAGCTTTCTTT.

V and J are TRBV30 and TRBJ2-6; D is tentatively TRBD1 or TRBD2 (6 bases each). Germline values: CDR1 GTSNPN, CDR2 SVGIG (reference sequence). This CDR3 contains 17 residues. V lost 1 base and J 2 bases, leaving 15 bases between the germline ends. CDR3 in DNA: TGTGCCTGGAGTGACGGGGGCGCGGTTCCTGGGGCCAACGTCCTGACTTTC. Translating gives CAWSDGGAVPGANVLTF.

The CDR3 bases are TGCGCCAGCAGTGCAGCGGGACGTCTAGGGGAGACCCAGTACTTC. It yields the protein CASSAAGRLGETQYF. The chain is built from TRBV10-2 and TRBJ2-5, with 7 bases aligning to TRBD2. There are 15 residues in the CDR3. Germline V gives CDR1 WSHSY, CDR2 SAAADI. After removal of 4 bases from V and 5 bases from J, the junction contained 10 bases not matched to a gene.

This chain uses TRBV27 with TRBJ1-5; D is unresolved. Trimming removed 6 bases at V and 4 bases at J, with 7 bases between. This CDR3 region has 12 residues. The germline V gene has CDR1 MNHEY and CDR2 SMNVEV (reference sequence). The CDR3 coding sequence is TGTGCCAGCAGCCCCCCAAATCAGCCCCAGCATTTT. Translation: CASSPPNQPQHF.

CDR3 sequence (DNA): TGCGCCAGCAGCTTGGCCACCCGGGCTGACACCGGGGAGCTGTTTTTT. Encoded protein: CASSLATRADTGELFF. The rearrangement uses TRBV5-1 and TRBJ2-2; D remains ambiguous. Germline CDR1 and CDR2: SGHRS and YFSETQ. The CDR3 covers 16 residues. Trimming took off 0 bases at V and 3 bases at J, with 12 bases between the two ends.